This T cell receptor (beta chain) was identified in a study of beta chain features in type 1 diabetes. Between the trimmed V and J ends, which lost 5 bases and 5 bases, there was a span of 12 bases. The V gene's germline CDR1 is MNHEY and CDR2 SVGAGI. The CDR3 sequence is 13 residues long. This clone was counted only a few times. cDNA synthesis used the whole RNA isolate, giving expressed TCRB sequences. Data came from immunoSEQ multiplex PCR; TCRdb stores just in-frame clones and leaves some out. The sample records around 300,000 clones, approximately 11% being singletons. This TCR was recovered from a woman aged 25 to 39 in good health. Material for sequencing was naive CD4+ T cells from blood. The chain joins TRBV6-5 to TRBJ2-5; D is perhaps TRBD1 (5 bases). The CDR3 coding sequence is TGTGCCAGCAGTCTCAGGGTTGGGGAGACCCAGTACTTC. Its protein product is CASSLRVGETQYF.